The following is a T cell receptor beta chain sequence with its context. MiXCR, applied by TCRdb to the 5' RACE reads, yields one record per CDR3 protein. The data show about 76,000 distinct CDR3 sequences, roughly 15% seen once. This CDR3 region has 13 residues. Between the trimmed V and J ends, which lost 0 bases and 3 bases, there was a span of 4 bases. Germline CDR1 SGHRS, CDR2 YFSETQ. This entry belongs to a study of early T cells in non-severe SARS-CoV-2 infection. Study summary: Bulk RNA from unsorted whole blood was sequenced; chains were unpaired.

This receptor was obtained from an adult who was a healthcare worker with PCR-confirmed SARS-CoV-2 infection or an uninfected control (not recorded which). This rearrangement joins TRBV5-1 to TRBJ1-3; unclear D gene. The sample comprised whole blood. Here the CDR3 reads CASSLDVGNTIYF. The CDR3 coding sequence is TGCGCCAGCAGCTTGGACGTTGGAAACACCATATATTTT. The complete variable domain, with remaining parts taken from reference TRBV5-1 and TRBJ1-3, reads KAGVTQTPRYLIKTRGQQVTLSCSPISGHRSVSWYQQTPGQGLQFLFEYFSETQRNKGNFPGRFSGRQFSNSRSEMNVSTLELGDSALYLCASSLDVGNTIYFGEGSWLTVV.